One sample yielded the 27 T cell receptor beta chains listed below, sequenced in a study of cytomegalovirus exposure and HLA in healthy donors. Only in-frame clones appear in the TCRdb table, and some are missing; sequencing was by immunoSEQ multiplex PCR. There are 43,000 or so clones in the sample; around 90% occur only once, and over 5% lies in the top ten. The specimen sequenced was PBMCs. These receptors were taken from a man between 18 and 35 years old in good health and CMV-seronegative.

The V and J genes are TRBV6-5 and TRBJ2-2; no clear D gene. Trimming cost V 4 bases and J 2 bases, with 2 bases left between them. The V gene's germline CDR1 is MNHEY and CDR2 SVGAGI. The CDR3 has 12 amino acids. The CDR3 DNA is TGTGCCAGCAGTTCTAACACCGGGGAGCTGTTTTTT. Translated, it gives CASSSNTGELFF.

The rearrangement uses TRBV7-9 and TRBJ2-1; 9 bases are a match to TRBD2. V was clipped by 0 bases and J by 1 base; unmatched bases: 1. CDR1 is SEHNR and CDR2 is FQNEAQ in the germline V gene (reference sequence). The CDR3 length is 16 residues. The CDR3, as DNA: TGTGCCAGCAGCTTAGCGACTAGCGGTTCCTACAATGAGCAGTTCTTC. It specifies CASSLATSGSYNEQFF.

The rearrangement links TRBV5-1 to TRBJ2-1, with D unresolved. The V end was cut by 1 base, the J end by 2 bases, with 10 bases between. The CDR3 loop spans 15 amino acids. Germline lookup yields CDR1 SGHRS and CDR2 YFSETQ. The chain's CDR3 is CASSLSRATYNEQFF. The CDR3 region has the DNA TGCGCCAGCAGCTTGAGCCGAGCTACCTACAATGAGCAGTTCTTC.

This chain uses TRBV5-1 with TRBJ2-3, with 14 bases lining up with TRBD2. Germline values: CDR1 SGHRS, CDR2 YFSETQ. This CDR3 has 15 amino acids. Trimming took 5 bases from V and 4 from J; bases not matched to a gene: 3. CDR3 in DNA: TGCGCCAGCAGAGAGGGACTAGCGGGAGCAGATACGCAGTATTTT. Translating gives CASREGLAGADTQYF.

This chain joins TRBV9 and TRBJ1-5, with D possibly being TRBD1 (6 bases). Trimming removed 4 bases from V and 8 bases from J, with 16 bases in between. Germline values: CDR1 SGDLS, CDR2 YYNGEE. CDR3 size: 14 residues. Here the CDR3 reads CASSPTGRGEPQHF. CDR3 coding DNA: TGTGCCAGCAGCCCCACAGGGCGGGGGGAGCCCCAGCATTTT.

The CDR3 DNA follows: TGCGCCAGCAGCCCGCAGCTGTTCGGGGGAATGAACACTGAAGCTTTCTTT. Its translation: CASSPQLFGGMNTEAFF. J is TRBJ1-1 and V is TRBV5-1; D might be TRBD1 (5 bases). The CDR3 extends over 17 amino acids. The V end was cut by 4 bases, the J end by 0 bases, with 19 bases between. CDR1 and CDR2 (germline): SGHRS, YFSETQ.

The DNA of the CDR3 is TGTGCCAGCAGCGGAATCCCGGACAGGTTAAGGGTTGGCTACACCTTC. Translated, it gives CASSGIPDRLRVGYTF. V is TRBV7-9 and J is TRBJ1-2, with 7 bases that match TRBD1. CDR3 length: 16 residues. Trimming cost V 5 bases and J 7 bases; bases outside gene matches: 16. Germline-derived CDR1 and CDR2 are SEHNR and FQNEAQ (reference sequence).

This clone was recorded once. This chain joins TRBV27 and TRBJ1-1; tentatively, D is TRBD1 (6 bases). CDR1 and CDR2 from the germline V gene are MNHEY and SMNVEV (reference sequence). CDR3 length: 15 residues. Deletions cut 5 bases from V and 4 bases from J, with 17 bases between. CDR3 bases: TGTGCCAGCAGTCCGGGGAGGGGGGCGGTCACTGAAGCTTTCTTT. This sequence encodes CASSPGRGAVTEAFF.

This sequence joins TRBV7-3 and TRBJ2-1; perhaps TRBD1 as D (6 bases). Between the trimmed V and J ends, which lost 5 bases and 6 bases, there was a span of 20 bases. Germline V gene data show CDR1 as SGHTA and CDR2 as FQGTGA. The CDR3 totals 16 residues. The CDR3 DNA reads TGTGCCAGCAGCGTTAGGGGGACCCACCCCCCCAATGAGCAGTTCTTC. This sequence encodes CASSVRGTHPPNEQFF.

The chain links TRBV28 to TRBJ1-2, with 7 bases lining up with TRBD1. V lost 6 bases, J lost 6 bases, and 10 bases stayed unmatched. This CDR3 is built from 14 residues. Germline V gene lookup returns CDR1 MDHEN and CDR2 SYDVKM. As DNA, the CDR3 is TGTGCCAGCAGGCCCGGGACAGAGATCGATGGCTACACCTTC. Translated: CASRPGTEIDGYTF.

The CDR3 DNA is TGTGCCAGCAGCTTACGGACTAGCGGGGGCTCTGGGGCAGATACGCAGTATTTT. Protein: CASSLRTSGGSGADTQYF. The rearrangement joins TRBV7-6 to TRBJ2-3; 13 positions agree with TRBD2. The germline CDR1 and CDR2 sequences are SGHVS and FNYEAQ. The CDR3 runs 18 residues. The junction had 9 bases not matched to a gene; V was cut back by 2 bases and J by 4 bases.

The V call is TRBV6-4, the J call TRBJ1-2; no definite D call. There are 12 residues in the CDR3. The V gene lost 10 bases and the J gene lost 9 bases, with 18 bases spanning the gap. Germline V gene lookup returns CDR1 MRHNA and CDR2 SNTAGT. As DNA, the CDR3 is TGTGCCACCCAATGGCCCGGCGGAAGCTACACCTTC. Encoded protein: CATQWPGGSYTF.

J is TRBJ1-3 and V is TRBV28; the D gene is possibly TRBD1 (6 bases). CDR3 size: 14 residues. The V end lost 6 bases, the J end lost 8 bases, and 17 bases lay between the germline ends. Germline V gene lookup returns CDR1 MDHEN and CDR2 SYDVKM. The CDR3 reads CASRPTGSAYTIYF. CDR3 bases: TGTGCCAGCAGACCTACAGGGTCGGCATACACCATATATTTT.

The chain recombines TRBV5-1 with TRBJ2-7, with D maybe TRBD1 (5 bases). Trimming shortened V by 0 bases and J by 1 base, and 11 bases separated the two germline ends. Germline loops: CDR1 SGHRS, CDR2 YFSETQ. The CDR3 loop spans 15 amino acids. The CDR3: CASSLGGADSYEQYF. The CDR3 coding sequence is TGCGCCAGCAGCTTGGGTGGGGCGGATTCCTACGAGCAGTACTTC.

This clone was detected once. The chain has TRBV5-1 and TRBJ1-1, with no clear D. Per the germline V gene, CDR1 is SGHRS and CDR2 is YFSETQ. CDR3 length equals 13 residues. V lost 0 bases and J 10 bases, leaving 13 bases between the germline ends. The CDR3 is CASSLDQAMIAFF. The CDR3 DNA reads as TGCGCCAGCAGCTTGGATCAGGCAATGATAGCTTTCTTT.

The rearrangement uses TRBV29-1 and TRBJ2-7; 7 bases agree with TRBD1. Trimming took 6 bases from V and 2 from J; bases not matched to a gene: 4. Germline assignment: CDR1 SQVTM and CDR2 ANQGSEA. The length of the CDR3 is 12 residues. The CDR3 region is CSVSGQTYEQYF. CDR3 sequence (DNA): TGCAGCGTGTCGGGACAGACCTACGAGCAGTACTTC.

The chain employs TRBV5-5 and TRBJ1-3; 7 bases match TRBD1. The CDR3 is 14 residues long. The ends lost 1 base at V and 2 bases at J; junction bases unmatched: 0. CDR1 is SGHKS, CDR2 YYEKEE, per germline (reference sequence). The DNA for the CDR3 is TGTGCCAGCAGCTTGACAGGGGCTGGAAACACCATATATTTT. This sequence encodes CASSLTGAGNTIYF.

The chain uses TRBV5-5 and TRBJ1-1, with unresolved D. The CDR3 runs to 13 residues. Between the trimmed V and J ends, which lost 0 bases and 3 bases, there was a span of 6 bases. Germline V lookup: CDR1 SGHKS, CDR2 YYEKEE (reference sequence). The CDR3 region has the DNA TGTGCCAGCAGCTTGGTCTCCGACACTGAAGCTTTCTTT. This gives the protein CASSLVSDTEAFF.

The gene calls are TRBV2 and TRBJ1-1; D uncertain. CDR1 SNHLY and CDR2 FYNNEI come from the germline V gene. This CDR3 comprises 14 residues. Trimming took off 0 bases at V and 2 bases at J, with 7 bases between the two ends. CDR3 in DNA: TGTGCCAGCAGTGAAGCCGCAGTAAACACTGAAGCTTTCTTT. Protein sequence: CASSEAAVNTEAFF.

The V call is TRBV6-5, the J call TRBJ1-2; no clear D gene. This CDR3 has 12 amino acids. Per germline, CDR1 MNHEY and CDR2 SVGAGI. Trimming shortened V by 6 bases and J by 4 bases, and 9 bases separated the two germline ends. CDR3 sequence (DNA): TGTGCCAGCAGCCCCCTGAGCTATGGCTACACCTTC. This translates into CASSPLSYGYTF.

This sequence joins TRBV2 and TRBJ2-3; maybe TRBD1 (6 bases). The germline V gene encodes CDR1 SNHLY and CDR2 FYNNEI. V shed 5 bases and J shed 2 bases, with 11 bases lying between them. This CDR3 has 14 amino acids. CDR3 sequence reads: CASSWTVDTDTQYF. As DNA, the CDR3 is TGTGCCAGCAGTTGGACAGTAGACACAGATACGCAGTATTTT.

The V gene is TRBV5-1, the J gene TRBJ1-5; D remains ambiguous. The germline V and J ends were trimmed by 2 bases and 1 base, with 7 bases remaining between them. Germline V gene sequence: CDR1 SGHRS, CDR2 YFSETQ. The CDR3 runs 14 residues. The CDR3 DNA reads TGCGCCAGCAGCTTTGACGGGAGCAATCAGCCCCAGCATTTT. It encodes CASSFDGSNQPQHF.

This chain uses TRBV7-2 with TRBJ1-5; D is uncertain. Germline V gene sequence: CDR1 SGHTA, CDR2 FQGNSA. The length of the CDR3 is 15 residues. V lost 1 base and J 4 bases, leaving 11 bases between the germline ends. The CDR3 nucleotides are TGTGCCAGCAGCTTAGGTCCAGGTCTAAATCAGCCCCAGCATTTT. Translating it yields CASSLGPGLNQPQHF. Combining the CDR3 with reference TRBV7-2 and TRBJ1-5 gives the whole variable domain GAGVSQSPSNKVTEKGKDVELRCDPISGHTALYWYRQSLGQGLEFLIYFQGNSAPDKSGLPSDRFSAERTGGSVSTLTIQRTQQEDSAVYLCASSLGPGLNQPQHFGDGTRLSIL.

V gene TRBV27 combines with J gene TRBJ2-5; D gene unclear. Trimming shortened V by 2 bases and J by 3 bases, and 7 bases separated the two germline ends. The CDR3 is 13 residues long. From germline, CDR1 is MNHEY and CDR2 SMNVEV (reference sequence). The CDR3 loop is CASSLQNEETQYF. CDR3 coding DNA: TGTGCCAGCAGTTTACAGAACGAAGAGACCCAGTACTTC.

The chain has TRBV27 and TRBJ2-7; D may be TRBD1 (6 bases). V lost 0 bases and J 4 bases, leaving 10 bases between the germline ends. The CDR3 loop spans 14 amino acids. Germline loops: CDR1 MNHEY, CDR2 SMNVEV (reference sequence). The CDR3 nucleotides are TGTGCCAGCAGTTTATCGGACAGCCCGTACGAGCAGTACTTC. Encoded protein: CASSLSDSPYEQYF.

J is TRBJ2-3 and V is TRBV6-6; 10 nucleotides match TRBD2. Per germline, CDR1 MNHNY and CDR2 SVGAGI (reference sequence). CDR3 length equals 16 residues. V lost 4 bases, J lost 1 base, and 5 bases stayed unmatched. For the CDR3, the DNA is TGTGCCAGCAGTTTCGGGCTAGCGGGGGGCACAGATACGCAGTATTTT. Its protein product is CASSFGLAGGTDTQYF.

The J gene is TRBJ1-5, the V gene TRBV7-8; 8 bases are shared with TRBD1. This CDR3 contains 15 residues. J gave up 7 bases and V 5 bases, and 10 bases lay outside the gene matches. Germline values: CDR1 SGHVS, CDR2 FQNEAQ. Written as DNA, the CDR3 is TGTGCCAGCAGCGAAACCGGGACAGGTCGACAGCCCCAGCATTTT. It encodes CASSETGTGRQPQHF.